The next 31 T cell receptor beta chains were all read from a single sample in a study of cytomegalovirus exposure and HLA in healthy donors. PCR involved 60 Vbeta and 13 Jbeta primers. Profiled with immunoSEQ multiplex PCR; TCRdb holds only in-frame clones, not every one. The sample has some 190,000 clones, 75% to 80% seen once. Sequencing was done on a sample of PBMCs. The receptors here all came from a female donor in good health and CMV-seronegative.

CDR3 nucleotides: TGTGCCAGCAGCGACTCTTCCTACGAGCAGTACTTC. Residues: CASSDSSYEQYF. The chain uses TRBV6-6 and TRBJ2-7; the D is unclear. Germline loops: CDR1 MNHNY, CDR2 SVGAGI (reference sequence). The CDR3 is 12 residues long. With 6 bases removed from V and 1 base from J, the gap between germline ends came to 7 bases.

The CDR3 DNA reads TGTGCCAGTGCCCCTAGACAGGGGCCAACAGATACGCAGTATTTT. This encodes CASAPRQGPTDTQYF. The gene calls are TRBV19 and TRBJ2-3; 8 nucleotides match TRBD1. Per germline, CDR1 LNHDA and CDR2 SQIVND (reference sequence). The CDR3 has 15 amino acids. V lost 8 bases, J lost 3 bases, and 10 bases stayed unmatched.

The genes are TRBV5-6 and TRBJ1-1; no clear D. Germline CDR1 SGHDT, CDR2 YYEEEE. This CDR3 spans 13 amino acids. V was cut by 4 bases and J by 1 base, with 8 bases left in between. The CDR3 region has the DNA TGTGCCAGCAGCACTAGGTGGAACACTGAAGCTTTCTTT. The encoded protein is CASSTRWNTEAFF.

The chain joins TRBV9 to TRBJ1-1; D is perhaps TRBD1 (5 bases). The ends were cut back, 0 bases at V and 4 bases at J, with 10 bases in the middle. The germline CDR1 and CDR2 sequences are SGDLS and YYNGEE. CDR3 length equals 14 residues. The CDR3 reads CASSVAGGGTEAFF. The CDR3 nucleotides are TGTGCCAGCAGCGTAGCTGGGGGGGGCACTGAAGCTTTCTTT. Looking up the rest from reference TRBV9 and TRBJ1-1 gives the full variable domain: DSGVTQTPKHLITATGQRVTLRCSPRSGDLSVYWYQQSLDQGLQFLIQYYNGEERAKGNILERFSAQQFPDLHSELNLSSLELGDSALYFCASSVAGGGTEAFFGQGTRLTVV.

The chain uses TRBV4-1 and TRBJ2-1, with 12 bases matching TRBD1. V dropped 3 bases and J dropped 7; count of bases not matched to a gene: 4. Germline V CDR1 and CDR2: MGHRA, YSYEKL. This CDR3 spans 15 amino acids. CDR3 sequence (DNA): TGCGCCAGCAGCCACCGGGGACAGGGGGCGAATGAGCAGTTCTTC. This translates into CASSHRGQGANEQFF.

The chain recombines TRBV30 with TRBJ2-5, with a tentative D call TRBD2 (6 bases). This CDR3 has 13 amino acids. CDR1 is GTSNPN, CDR2 SVGIG, per germline (reference sequence). Trimming took 7 bases from V and 5 from J, leaving 17 bases between them. The CDR3 protein is CAYNMAGRETQYF. The CDR3 DNA reads as TGTGCCTATAACATGGCGGGGAGGGAGACCCAGTACTTC.

Turning to this clone: One end of the junction does not line up with germline, which may come from a read error. The chain links TRBV7-9 to TRBJ2-7, with a weak D call TRBD2 (5 bases). The CDR3 covers 16 residues. Looked up from germline, CDR1 is SEHNR and CDR2 is FQNEAQ (reference sequence). The CDR3 DNA reads TGTTCCAGCAGCTTAGCGATAGGTAGCTCCTCCTACGAGCAGTACTTC. Amino acid sequence: CSSSLAIGSSSYEQYF.

V and J are TRBV9 and TRBJ2-3; D may be TRBD2 (6 bases). The CDR3 contains 16 residues. V was trimmed by 4 bases and J by 0 bases, leaving 15 bases between them. Per the germline V gene, CDR1 is SGDLS and CDR2 is YYNGEE. CDR3 DNA sequence: TGTGCCAGCAGCTCTTGGGGCGGGGACAGCACAGATACGCAGTATTTT. Protein: CASSSWGGDSTDTQYF.

V is TRBV7-8 and J is TRBJ1-4, with a possible D match to TRBD1 (5 bases). The CDR3 has 15 residues. Trimming took off 5 bases at V and 7 bases at J, with 17 bases between the two ends. From germline, CDR1 is SGHVS and CDR2 FQNEAQ. CDR3 DNA: TGTGCCAGCAGCGATTCGGGGGGAAAAGGTGAAAAACTGTTTTTT. It specifies CASSDSGGKGEKLFF.

The rearrangement joins TRBV19 to TRBJ2-2; 8 positions match TRBD1. This CDR3 spans 15 amino acids. The J segment lost 0 bases and the V segment lost 3 bases, leaving 0 bases of the junction unmatched. Germline V CDR1 and CDR2: LNHDA, SQIVND (reference sequence). The CDR3 reads CASSIRGPNTGELFF. The CDR3 DNA reads TGTGCCAGTAGTATCAGGGGGCCGAACACCGGGGAGCTGTTTTTT.

The chain is built from TRBV10-3 and TRBJ1-1; D is ambiguous. V lost 10 bases and J 2 bases, leaving 11 bases between the germline ends. Germline V lookup: CDR1 ENHRY, CDR2 SYGVKD. The CDR3 totals 12 residues. CDR3 DNA sequence: TGTGCCACCGTCGAGGGAAACACTGAAGCTTTCTTT. Residues: CATVEGNTEAFF.

The rearrangement joins TRBV5-6 to TRBJ2-2; perhaps TRBD2 as D (5 bases). The CDR3 is made up of 15 amino acids. V shed 4 bases and J shed 5 bases, with 15 bases lying between them. Germline values: CDR1 SGHDT, CDR2 YYEEEE. The CDR3 spells CASSADPRGTGELFF. DNA for the CDR3: TGTGCCAGCAGCGCGGACCCCCGGGGAACCGGGGAGCTGTTTTTT.

The chain couples TRBV5-4 to TRBJ2-7, with TRBD2 identical over 9 bases. Germline V CDR1 and CDR2: SGHNT, YYREEE (reference sequence). V lost 4 bases, J lost 5 bases, and 10 bases stayed unmatched. The CDR3 is made up of 15 amino acids. The CDR3 nucleotides are TGTGCCAGCAGCCCCGGGACTAGCATTCGGGACGAGCAGTACTTC. Translation: CASSPGTSIRDEQYF.

The genes are TRBV27 and TRBJ2-2; 8 nucleotides match TRBD1. The V gene end was trimmed by 6 bases and the J gene end by 7 bases; junction bases not matched to a gene: 31. The length of the CDR3 is 22 residues. Germline loops: CDR1 MNHEY, CDR2 SMNVEV (reference sequence). The CDR3 here is CASSSGASRQGQTTWILGELFF. The DNA for the CDR3 is TGTGCCAGCAGCTCAGGGGCCTCGCGACAGGGGCAGACTACATGGATCCTCGGGGAGCTGTTTTTT.

This clone was seen a few times. The chain joins TRBV29-1 to TRBJ1-1, with D perhaps TRBD1 (6 bases). There are 11 residues in the CDR3. V shed 7 bases and J shed 11 bases, with 17 bases lying between them. Germline loops: CDR1 SQVTM, CDR2 ANQGSEA. This CDR3 reads CSAGSGGLAFF. DNA for the CDR3: TGCAGCGCAGGGAGCGGGGGGCTTGCTTTCTTT.

V gene TRBV30 combines with J gene TRBJ1-6, with D possibly being TRBD1 (6 bases). CDR1 and CDR2 from the germline V gene are GTSNPN and SVGIG (reference sequence). The CDR3 runs 14 residues. Trimming removed 0 bases from V and 7 bases from J, with 10 bases in between. CDR3: CAWSVLQGNSPLHF. The CDR3 bases are TGTGCCTGGAGTGTTCTACAGGGAAATTCACCCCTCCACTTT.

This clone was seen more than once but under ten times. The chain recombines TRBV6-5 with TRBJ1-1; the D is unclear. Trimming took off 5 bases at V and 0 bases at J, with 13 bases between the two ends. The CDR3 contains 15 residues. Germline CDR1 reads MNHEY; CDR2 reads SVGAGI. The CDR3 coding sequence is TGTGCCAGCAGTCCGACTGTCCGGTTGAACACTGAAGCTTTCTTT. It specifies CASSPTVRLNTEAFF.

The chain is built from TRBV28 and TRBJ1-1; D is possibly TRBD1 (5 bases). The V gene lost 4 bases and the J gene lost 10 bases, with 25 bases spanning the gap. The CDR3 is made up of 16 amino acids. The germline gives CDR1 MDHEN, CDR2 SYDVKM. The CDR3 loop is CASSSLFWGEGMAAFF. In DNA, the CDR3 is TGTGCCAGCAGTTCCCTCTTTTGGGGGGAGGGAATGGCAGCTTTCTTT.

The chain employs TRBV27 and TRBJ1-1; TRBD1 matches 8 bases. V lost 3 bases and J lost 5; bases outside the gene matches: 8. Per germline, CDR1 MNHEY and CDR2 SMNVEV (reference sequence). This CDR3 has 15 residues. This chain's CDR3 is CASSFSDRVDTEAFF. The DNA of the CDR3 is TGTGCCAGCAGTTTTTCGGACAGGGTTGATACTGAAGCTTTCTTT.

This sequence joins TRBV2 and TRBJ2-7; tentative D call: TRBD1 (6 bases). V was trimmed by 3 bases and J by 3 bases, leaving 15 bases between them. Looked up from germline, CDR1 is SNHLY and CDR2 is FYNNEI. The CDR3 is 15 residues long. The CDR3 here is CASSDNRVVFYEQYF. CDR3 nucleotides: TGTGCCAGCAGTGACAACAGGGTGGTTTTCTACGAGCAGTACTTC.

V usage is TRBV5-1 and J usage is TRBJ2-5; maybe TRBD2 (6 bases). The CDR3 runs to 15 residues. V shed 0 bases and J shed 5 bases, with 14 bases lying between them. Germline CDR1 reads SGHRS; CDR2 reads YFSETQ. The CDR3 DNA follows: TGCGCCAGCAGCTTGGTGGGCGGGGTCCGGGAGACCCAGTACTTC. This codes for CASSLVGGVRETQYF. The full variable domain, with the rest looked up from reference TRBV5-1 and TRBJ2-5, is KAGVTQTPRYLIKTRGQQVTLSCSPISGHRSVSWYQQTPGQGLQFLFEYFSETQRNKGNFPGRFSGRQFSNSRSEMNVSTLELGDSALYLCASSLVGGVRETQYFGPGTRLLVL.

The chain links TRBV11-3 to TRBJ2-1; the D gene is possibly TRBD1 (5 bases). The germline V gene has CDR1 SGHNT and CDR2 YENEEA. V was clipped by 4 bases and J by 0 bases, with 13 bases between them. The length of the CDR3 is 16 residues. The CDR3 DNA sequence: TGTGCCAGCAGCTCTAGGGGCCAGAGCTCCTACAATGAGCAGTTCTTC. This sequence encodes CASSSRGQSSYNEQFF.

Note on this clone: An end of the junction does not agree with germline; a read error may underlie this. The rearrangement joins TRBV7-7 to TRBJ1-1; D not certain. This CDR3 is 14 amino acids long. Germline CDR1 is SSHAT and CDR2 is FNYEAQ (reference sequence). The CDR3 reads CASTPSIASTEAFF. CDR3 in DNA: TGTGCTAGCACTCCCTCTATAGCCAGCACTGAAGCTTTCTTT.

This chain joins TRBV19 and TRBJ1-1; 9 bases are shared with TRBD1. The germline CDR1 and CDR2 sequences are LNHDA and SQIVND (reference sequence). The ends lost 2 bases at V and 6 bases at J; junction bases unmatched: 10. CDR3 length: 16 amino acids. CDR3 coding DNA: TGTGCCAGTAGTATAAGACGGATGACAGGGGGGGCTGAAGCTTTCTTT. This sequence encodes CASSIRRMTGGAEAFF. Full variable domain (missing parts from reference TRBV19 and TRBJ1-1): DGGITQSPKYLFRKEGQNVTLSCEQNLNHDAMYWYRQDPGQGLRLIYYSQIVNDFQKGDIAEGYSVSREKKESFPLTVTSAQKNPTAFYLCASSIRRMTGGAEAFFGQGTRLTVV.

This clone has only one observation. This chain links TRBV7-2 with TRBJ2-5; D unresolved. Germline V gene lookup returns CDR1 SGHTA and CDR2 FQGNSA. CDR3 length: 14 residues. Trimming cost V 2 bases and J 1 base, with 8 bases left between them. The CDR3 loop is CASSLSRFQETQYF. The DNA of the CDR3 is TGTGCCAGCAGCTTATCGCGCTTCCAAGAGACCCAGTACTTC.

This clone was recorded a few times. The chain has TRBV2 and TRBJ1-4, with D unclear. The V end lost 7 bases, the J end lost 0 bases, and 6 bases lay between the germline ends. Germline V gene data show CDR1 as SNHLY and CDR2 as FYNNEI. The CDR3 extends over 13 amino acids. This CDR3 is CASKQSTNEKLFF. The CDR3 nucleotides read TGTGCCAGCAAACAGTCAACTAATGAAAAACTGTTTTTT.

The gene calls are TRBV4-2 and TRBJ1-2; 8 nucleotides match TRBD1. The V segment lost 1 base and the J segment 8 bases; nucleotides outside the gene matches: 15. This CDR3 spans 17 amino acids. CDR1 is LGHNA and CDR2 is YNFKEQ in the germline V gene. The CDR3 sequence: CASSQAGQGIDLTGYTF. As DNA, the CDR3 is TGTGCCAGCAGCCAAGCCGGACAGGGTATTGACCTGACGGGCTACACCTTC.

V and J are TRBV6-1 and TRBJ2-1, with a tentative D call TRBD1 (5 bases). From germline, CDR1 is MNHNS and CDR2 SASEGT. V lost 3 bases and J 3 bases, leaving 9 bases between the germline ends. This CDR3 spans 14 amino acids. The CDR3 DNA sequence: TGTGCCAGCAGTGATGGGGCAGACTACAATGAGCAGTTCTTC. Protein sequence: CASSDGADYNEQFF.

The DNA of the CDR3 is TGTGCCTGGAGTTCCGGGACAGGCTTTTCACCCCTCCACTTT. It codes for CAWSSGTGFSPLHF. The V call is TRBV30, the J call TRBJ1-6; 8 bases align to TRBD1. V gave up 2 bases and J gave up 9 bases; unmatched junction bases: 6. Germline CDR1 is GTSNPN and CDR2 is SVGIG (reference sequence). The CDR3 spans 14 residues.

This rearrangement joins TRBV11-3 to TRBJ1-2, with TRBD1 matching over 9 bases. The CDR3 length is 13 residues. CDR1 and CDR2 (germline): SGHNT, YENEEA. The J segment lost 7 bases and the V segment lost 5 bases, leaving 5 bases of the junction unmatched. The CDR3 protein is CASSQGQGGGYTF. In nucleotides, the CDR3 is TGTGCCAGCAGCCAGGGACAGGGTGGTGGCTACACCTTC. Full variable domain (outside the CDR3, taken from reference TRBV11-3 and TRBJ1-2): EAGVVQSPRYKIIEKKQPVAFWCNPISGHNTLYWYLQNLGQGPELLIRYENEEAVDDSQLPKDRFSAERLKGVDSTLKIQPAELGDSAVYLCASSQGQGGGYTFGSGTRLTVV.

J is TRBJ1-2 and V is TRBV27; 9 bases map to TRBD1. The CDR3 loop spans 15 amino acids. Germline V gene sequence: CDR1 MNHEY, CDR2 SMNVEV (reference sequence). The V and J ends lost 3 bases and 8 bases, in that order; junction bases with no gene match: 10. CDR3: CASSFNSGTGSGYTF. CDR3 sequence (DNA): TGTGCCAGCAGTTTCAATTCCGGGACAGGGAGCGGCTACACCTTC.